This T cell receptor beta chain was identified during a study of blood T cell repertoires in COVID-19 (dated by TCRdb to 2020 to 2021). As for the study more broadly: Collaborator samples came from the United States, Italy and Spain and covered acute and convalescent phases of COVID-19. The prospective study material was composed of cDNA or gDNA derived from T cells, B-cell-depleted T cells, or PBMCs. Subjects who had been exposed to COVID-19, were actively infected with it, or had recovered from it provided the deeply sampled blood TCRbeta repertoires that made up the dataset. The repertoires were released in a freely available public database intended as a resource for research on the immune response to SARS-CoV-2. The samples were drawn from two sources: the first 160 participants of the ongoing ImmuneRACE study, and over 950 subjects contributed by 6 global collaborators. Sample metadata almost always included a de-identified subject ID, COVID-19 status, age in years and sex. Where available, HLA class I and class II types were obtained from metadata supplied by the sample provider rather than from assay-based typing.

Participants in the prospective study were aged about 18 to 89 years, lived in about two dozen United States geographic areas, and enrolled through a virtual design. In the prospective study, participants were assigned to cohorts based on the clinical history participants reported in a screening survey and a study questionnaire. Recovered participants in ImmuneRACE Cohort 3 were defined by two consecutive negative NP/OP PCR tests, clearance by a healthcare professional, or resolution of symptoms. Each participant in the prospective study had whole blood, serum and a nasopharyngeal or oropharyngeal swab collected by mobile phlebotomists. Participants in the prospective study had the option to provide additional blood draws and questionnaires over a roughly two-month period. Before DNA extraction, blood samples from the prospective study were shipped at room temperature or frozen. From the cysteine through the phenylalanine, the CDR3 covers 16 amino acids. Solely the CDR3 DNA is kept, with 48 bases framed from the first base. Per the germline V gene (reference sequence), SGHKS is the CDR1 and YYEKEE is the CDR2. Trimming accounts for 1 base at V and 0 bases at J, while the number of junction bases matched to no gene is 3.

Details on this clone: What this receptor recognizes is not known. No base-level quality is on record; no much larger clone is a single base apart.

TCRbeta CDR3 regions were amplified from genomic DNA by means of the immunoSEQ Assay, a bias-controlled multiplex PCR. The published analysis was carried out like this. The number of nucleated cells in each sample was estimated from the amplification of reference gene primers within the assay. Sequence reads were collapsed and filtered to measure the absolute abundance of every unique TCRbeta CDR3 rearrangement. Productive Simpson clonality was computed per sample as the square root of Simpson's diversity index over productive rearrangements. TCRdb stores this immuneACCESS table with in-frame sequences only. Part of the clones is absent; in the studies checked, under half of the shortfall reflects unresolved V genes, and no reason is known for the rest. That table gives V, J and clone size, and the DNA gave D and trimming. Counted in this sample were almost 400,000 clones; about nine tenths of them appeared once. The ten biggest clones cover around 1.7% of the sample.

Here is what the overall study found, with its caveats: The quantity of clinical and demographic metadata differed by source and by participant and was supplied without curation.

The sequence joins TRBV5-5 to TRBJ2-5, with 10 bases aligning to TRBD2. Sequencing was performed on PBMCs or T cells enriched from blood (not recorded which). The sequence was obtained from a woman in her 30s who had recovered from COVID-19. The CDR3 in this case is CASSLRTSGYQETQYF. The sequenced DNA: TGTGCCAGCAGCTTGCGGACTAGCGGCTACCAAGAGACCCAGTACTTC.